There are a few counts of the clone carrying this T cell receptor beta chain. No antigen is known for it. The data were obtained in a study of neoadjuvant anti-PD-1 for oral cavity cancer. Whole-study results and caveats: Higher pretreatment blood Treg/Th17 ratios correlated with higher pretreatment blood and lower post-treatment tumor TCRbeta clonality.

Patients had newly diagnosed, untreated stage II-IVA oral cavity squamous cell carcinoma. No culture or expansion preceded analysis of these blood cells. CDR3 size: 13 residues. CDR1 SGHAT and CDR2 FQNNGV come from the germline V gene. V lost 3 bases to trimming and J lost 2 bases, with 8 bases between them. PBMC libraries mostly used roughly 480 ng of input genomic DNA, with six replicates per sample. Profiling relied on immunoSEQ multiplex PCR, and the TCRdb table lists in-frame clones only, not all of them. Among about 14,000 clones, over 55% were seen once, and the ten largest hold approximately 2.8%.

The source of this sequence is a person between 35 and 79 years old with oral cavity squamous cell carcinoma. This specimen consisted of PBMCs, obtained before nivolumab (anti-PD-1) treatment. The V and J genes are TRBV11-2 and TRBJ2-7; D is undetermined. CDR3 residues: CASSFLQTYEQYF. DNA for the CDR3: TGTGCCAGCAGCTTTTTACAAACCTACGAGCAGTACTTC.